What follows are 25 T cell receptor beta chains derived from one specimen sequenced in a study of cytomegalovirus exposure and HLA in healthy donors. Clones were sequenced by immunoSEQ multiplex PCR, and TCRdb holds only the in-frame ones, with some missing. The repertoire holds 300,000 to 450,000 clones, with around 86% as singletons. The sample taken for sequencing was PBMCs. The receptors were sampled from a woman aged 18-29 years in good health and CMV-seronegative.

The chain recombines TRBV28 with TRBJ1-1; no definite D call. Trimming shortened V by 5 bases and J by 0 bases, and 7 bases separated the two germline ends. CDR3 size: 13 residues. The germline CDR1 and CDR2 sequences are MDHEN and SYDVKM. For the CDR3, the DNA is TGTGCCAGCAGTAGACTTTTGAACACTGAAGCTTTCTTT. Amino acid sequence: CASSRLLNTEAFF.

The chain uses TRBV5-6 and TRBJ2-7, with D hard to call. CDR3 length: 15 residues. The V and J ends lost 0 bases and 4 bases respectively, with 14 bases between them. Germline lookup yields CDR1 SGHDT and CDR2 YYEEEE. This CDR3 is CASSLVGGGDYEQYF. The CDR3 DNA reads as TGTGCCAGCAGCTTGGTTGGCGGTGGAGATTACGAGCAGTACTTC.

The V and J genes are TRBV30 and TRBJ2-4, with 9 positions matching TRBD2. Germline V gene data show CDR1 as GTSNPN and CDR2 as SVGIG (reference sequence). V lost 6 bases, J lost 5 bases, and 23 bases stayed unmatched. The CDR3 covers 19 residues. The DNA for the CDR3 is TGTGCCTGCCAGTCCAGGGCTAGCGGGGCACCGGGACTCCAAAACATTCAGTACTTC. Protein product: CACQSRASGAPGLQNIQYF.

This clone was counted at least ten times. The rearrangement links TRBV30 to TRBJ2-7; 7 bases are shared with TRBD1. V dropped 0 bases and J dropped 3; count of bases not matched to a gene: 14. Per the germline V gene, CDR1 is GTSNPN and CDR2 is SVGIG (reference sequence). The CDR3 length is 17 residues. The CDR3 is CAWSVSFLWGQSYEQYF. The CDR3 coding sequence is TGTGCCTGGAGTGTATCTTTTCTTTGGGGACAGAGCTACGAGCAGTACTTC.

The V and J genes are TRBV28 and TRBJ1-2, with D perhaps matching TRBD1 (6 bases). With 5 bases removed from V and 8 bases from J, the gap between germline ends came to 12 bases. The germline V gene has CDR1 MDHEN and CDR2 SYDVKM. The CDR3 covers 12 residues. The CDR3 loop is CASSAQGQGYTF. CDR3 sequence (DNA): TGTGCCAGCAGTGCTCAGGGGCAGGGCTACACCTTC.

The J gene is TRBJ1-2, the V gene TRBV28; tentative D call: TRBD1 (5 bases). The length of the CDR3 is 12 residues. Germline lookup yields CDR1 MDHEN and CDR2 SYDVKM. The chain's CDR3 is CVVGATNYGYTF. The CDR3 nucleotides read TGTGTCGTTGGGGCCACTAACTATGGCTACACCTTC.

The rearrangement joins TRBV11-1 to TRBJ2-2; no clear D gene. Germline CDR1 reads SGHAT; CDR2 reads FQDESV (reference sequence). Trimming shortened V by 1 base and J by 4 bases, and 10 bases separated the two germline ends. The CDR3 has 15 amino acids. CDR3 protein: CASSLENRITGELFF. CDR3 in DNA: TGTGCCAGCAGCTTAGAAAACAGAATCACCGGGGAGCTGTTTTTT.

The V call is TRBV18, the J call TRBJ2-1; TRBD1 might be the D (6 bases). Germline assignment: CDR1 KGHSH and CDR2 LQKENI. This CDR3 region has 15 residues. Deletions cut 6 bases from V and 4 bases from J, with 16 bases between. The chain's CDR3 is CASSPPRTVYNEQFF. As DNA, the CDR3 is TGTGCCAGCTCGCCCCCCCGGACAGTTTACAATGAGCAGTTCTTC.

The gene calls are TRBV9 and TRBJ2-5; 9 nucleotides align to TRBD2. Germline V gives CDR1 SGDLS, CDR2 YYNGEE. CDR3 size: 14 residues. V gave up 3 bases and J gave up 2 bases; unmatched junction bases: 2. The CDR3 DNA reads TGTGCCAGCAGCGAGACTAGCGGACAAGAGACCCAGTACTTC. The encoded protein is CASSETSGQETQYF.

CDR3 DNA sequence: TGTGCCATCAGTGACAGAGGGTCGTCCACAGATACGCAGTATTTT. Encoded protein: CAISDRGSSTDTQYF. This sequence joins TRBV10-3 and TRBJ2-3; D might be TRBD2 (5 bases). CDR1 is ENHRY, CDR2 SYGVKD, per germline. This CDR3 spans 15 amino acids. The V and J ends lost 3 bases and 2 bases respectively, with 12 bases between them.

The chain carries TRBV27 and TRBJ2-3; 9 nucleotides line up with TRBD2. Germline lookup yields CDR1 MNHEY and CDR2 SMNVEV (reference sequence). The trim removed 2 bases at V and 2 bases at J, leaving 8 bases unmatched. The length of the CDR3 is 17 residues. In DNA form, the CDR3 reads TGTGCCAGCAGTTTAGAAAGGCTAGCGGGATCCACAGATACGCAGTATTTT. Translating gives CASSLERLAGSTDTQYF.

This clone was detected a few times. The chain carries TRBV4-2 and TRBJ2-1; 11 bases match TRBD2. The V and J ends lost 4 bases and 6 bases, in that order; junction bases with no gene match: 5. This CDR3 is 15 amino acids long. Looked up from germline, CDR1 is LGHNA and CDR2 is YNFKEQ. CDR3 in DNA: TGTGCCAGCAGCCGGGGACTAGCGGAATCCAATGAGCAGTTCTTC. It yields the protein CASSRGLAESNEQFF.

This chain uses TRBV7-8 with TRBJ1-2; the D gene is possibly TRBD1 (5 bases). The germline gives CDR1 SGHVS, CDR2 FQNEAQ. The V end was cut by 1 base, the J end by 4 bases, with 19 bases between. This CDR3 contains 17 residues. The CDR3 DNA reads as TGTGCCAGCAGCTTAGGTTTCGTGGCAGGGAATACCTATGGCTACACCTTC. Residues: CASSLGFVAGNTYGYTF.

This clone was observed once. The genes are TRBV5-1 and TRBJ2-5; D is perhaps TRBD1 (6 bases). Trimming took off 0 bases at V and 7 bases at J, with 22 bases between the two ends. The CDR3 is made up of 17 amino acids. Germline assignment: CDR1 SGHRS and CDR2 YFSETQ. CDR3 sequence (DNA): TGCGCCAGCAGCTTGGAGGAAGCAGGGGCGACAAGAGGGACCCAGTACTTC. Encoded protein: CASSLEEAGATRGTQYF.

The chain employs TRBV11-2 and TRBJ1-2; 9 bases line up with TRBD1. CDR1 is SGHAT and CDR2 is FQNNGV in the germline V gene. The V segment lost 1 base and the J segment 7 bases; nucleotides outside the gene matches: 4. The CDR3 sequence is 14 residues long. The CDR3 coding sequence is TGTGCCAGCAGCTTAGTCACAGGGGGCTCTGGCTACACCTTC. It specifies CASSLVTGGSGYTF.

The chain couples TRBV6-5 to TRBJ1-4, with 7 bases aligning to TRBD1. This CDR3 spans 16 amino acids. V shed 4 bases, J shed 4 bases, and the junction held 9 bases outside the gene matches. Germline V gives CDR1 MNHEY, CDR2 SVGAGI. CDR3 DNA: TGTGCCAGCAGTTCCCGAAGACAGGGAAATAATGAAAAACTGTTTTTT. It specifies CASSSRRQGNNEKLFF.

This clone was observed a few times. The CDR3: CASSQGHPSTGELFF. The CDR3 DNA sequence: TGCGCCAGCAGCCAAGGACACCCTTCTACCGGGGAGCTGTTTTTT. J is TRBJ2-2 and V is TRBV4-1; D is ambiguous. This CDR3 has 15 amino acids. CDR1 is MGHRA and CDR2 is YSYEKL in the germline V gene. The V end lost 1 base, the J end lost 5 bases, and 11 bases lay between the germline ends.

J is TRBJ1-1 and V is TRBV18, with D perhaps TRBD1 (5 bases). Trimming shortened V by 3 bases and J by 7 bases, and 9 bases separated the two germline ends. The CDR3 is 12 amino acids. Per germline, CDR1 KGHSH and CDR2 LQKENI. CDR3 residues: CASSPRTNEAFF. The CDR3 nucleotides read TGTGCCAGCTCACCTCGGACAAATGAAGCTTTCTTT.

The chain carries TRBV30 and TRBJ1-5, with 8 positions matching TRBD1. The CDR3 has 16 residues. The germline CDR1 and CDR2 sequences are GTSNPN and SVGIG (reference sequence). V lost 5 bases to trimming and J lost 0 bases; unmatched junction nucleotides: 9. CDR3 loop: CAWSGTGPYSNQPQHF. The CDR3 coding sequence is TGTGCCTGGTCCGGGACAGGACCTTATAGCAATCAGCCCCAGCATTTT.

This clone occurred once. The CDR3 DNA is TGTGCCAGCAGTGAGACAGGGCATAGCAATCAGCCCCAGCATTTT. This gives the protein CASSETGHSNQPQHF. The chain employs TRBV28 and TRBJ1-5; 7 nucleotides agree with TRBD1. The ends lost 5 bases at V and 0 bases at J; junction bases unmatched: 4. This CDR3 contains 15 residues. Looked up from germline, CDR1 is MDHEN and CDR2 is SYDVKM.

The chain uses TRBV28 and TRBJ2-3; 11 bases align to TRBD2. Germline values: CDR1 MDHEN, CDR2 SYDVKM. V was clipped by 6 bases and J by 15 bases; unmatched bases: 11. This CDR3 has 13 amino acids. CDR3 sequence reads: CASSPTSGARHYF. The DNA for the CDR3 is TGTGCCAGCAGCCCGACTAGCGGGGCCCGACATTATTTT.

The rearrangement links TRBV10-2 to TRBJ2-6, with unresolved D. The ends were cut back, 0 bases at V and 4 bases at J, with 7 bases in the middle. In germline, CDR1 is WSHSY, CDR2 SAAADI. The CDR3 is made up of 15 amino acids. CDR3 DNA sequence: TGCGCCAGCAGTGAGTCGGCATCCGGGGCCAACGTCCTGACTTTC. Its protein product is CASSESASGANVLTF.

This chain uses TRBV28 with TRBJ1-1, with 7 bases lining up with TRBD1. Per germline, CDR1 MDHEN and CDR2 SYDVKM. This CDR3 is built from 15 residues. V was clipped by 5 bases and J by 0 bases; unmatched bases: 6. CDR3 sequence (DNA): TGTGCCAGCAGTCCGGGGACAGCTATGAACACTGAAGCTTTCTTT. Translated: CASSPGTAMNTEAFF.

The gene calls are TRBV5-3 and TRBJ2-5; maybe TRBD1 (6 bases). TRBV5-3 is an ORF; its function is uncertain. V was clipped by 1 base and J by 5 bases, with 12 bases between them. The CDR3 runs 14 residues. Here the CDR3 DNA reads TGTGCCAGAAGCTTGCTGGGGGCTGGGGAGACCCAGTACTTC. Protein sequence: CARSLLGAGETQYF.

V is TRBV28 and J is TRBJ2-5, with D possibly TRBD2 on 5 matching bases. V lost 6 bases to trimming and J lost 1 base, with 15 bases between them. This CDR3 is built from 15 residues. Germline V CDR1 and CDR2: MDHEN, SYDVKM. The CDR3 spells CASSQSRLAQETQYF. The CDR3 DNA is TGTGCCAGCAGCCAAAGTCGGCTAGCCCAAGAGACCCAGTACTTC.